The 10 T cell receptor beta chains reported below all come from one sample, sequenced in a study of T cells in Graves' hyperthyroidism and ophthalmopathy. Researchers took RNA transcripts and amplified the TCR beta CDR3 regions from them. HTBI primers were used for first-round RT-PCR of the TCR CDR3. TCRdb processed the multiplex PCR reads anew with MiXCR; each CDR3 protein has one entry. The sample shows around 520,000 distinct CDR3 sequences, approximately 25% of them seen only once. The specimen was blood. Receptor source: a woman in her twenties or thirties with Graves' ophthalmopathy.

This clonotype was recorded a few times. This clone may be a read error of a much larger clone one base away. The CDR3 loop reads CASSQDVGAQYF. DNA for the CDR3: TGTGCCAGCAGCCAGGACGTAGGGGCCCAGTACTTC. The genes are TRBV3-1 and TRBJ2-5; perhaps TRBD1 as D (5 bases). The CDR3 consists of 12 residues. The V gene's germline CDR1 is LGHDT and CDR2 YNNKEL (reference sequence). V was cut by 3 bases and J by 9 bases, with 11 bases left in between.

This chain connects TRBV6-1 to TRBJ2-7; D is possibly TRBD2 (5 bases). This CDR3 has 13 amino acids. Germline CDR1 MNHNS, CDR2 SASEGT. V lost 1 base and J 5 bases, leaving 9 bases between the germline ends. In nucleotides, the CDR3 is TGTGCCAGCAGTGAAGTGCGGGCCAACGAGCAGTACTTC. Translated: CASSEVRANEQYF.

Concerning this clonotype itself: The junction differs from germline at one of its ends, possibly a read error. The rearrangement links TRBV7-9 to TRBJ2-6; D is unclear. This CDR3 has 14 residues. Germline CDR1 and CDR2: SEHNR and FQNEAQ (reference sequence). The CDR3 loop is CVSSPRDGANVLTF. CDR3 sequence (DNA): TGTGTCAGCAGCCCTAGGGATGGGGCCAACGTCCTGACTTTC. The full variable domain, rest sourced from reference TRBV7-9 and TRBJ2-6, is DTGVSQNPRHKITKRGQNVTFRCDPISEHNRLYWYRQTLGQGPEFLTYFQNEAQLEKSRLLSDRFSAERPKGSFSTLEIQRTEQGDSAMYLCVSSPRDGANVLTFGAGSRLTVL.

At least ten counts were recorded for this clonotype. V is TRBV5-1 and J is TRBJ1-2; the match to TRBD1 covers 8 bases. CDR3 length equals 15 residues. The V gene's germline CDR1 is SGHRS and CDR2 YFSETQ. Trimming cost V 3 bases and J 4 bases; bases outside gene matches: 8. The CDR3 here is CASSSGQGDLYGYTF. The CDR3, as DNA: TGCGCCAGCAGCTCTGGACAGGGAGACCTCTATGGCTACACCTTC.

This clonotype was seen repeatedly, ten times or more. The rearrangement links TRBV20-1 to TRBJ2-5; no clear D. There are 14 residues in the CDR3. CDR1 and CDR2 from the germline V gene are DFQATT and SNEGSKA (reference sequence). The ends were cut back, 6 bases at V and 5 bases at J, with 19 bases in the middle. The CDR3 reads CSAVRSGGRETQYF. In nucleotides, the CDR3 is TGCAGTGCCGTCCGCTCGGGCGGACGGGAGACCCAGTACTTC.

This clonotype was picked up many times. The chain recombines TRBV28 with TRBJ2-7, with unresolved D. Trimming removed 6 bases from V and 3 bases from J, with 15 bases in between. The CDR3 contains 14 residues. Germline assignment: CDR1 MDHEN and CDR2 SYDVKM. As DNA, the CDR3 is TGTGCCAGCAGCACCCCTGGACGGGTCTACGAGCAGTACTTC. Residues: CASSTPGRVYEQYF.

This clonotype was counted once. The J gene is TRBJ1-3, the V gene TRBV6-1; D uncertain. V was shortened by 1 base and J by 3 bases, with 13 bases between the two germline ends. The length of the CDR3 is 16 residues. The V gene's germline CDR1 is MNHNS and CDR2 SASEGT. The CDR3 region is CASSEGVRLIGNTIYF. Here the CDR3 DNA reads TGTGCCAGCAGTGAAGGCGTCAGGCTAATTGGAAACACCATATATTTT.

This clonotype was seen a few times. The V gene is TRBV28, the J gene TRBJ1-5, with 7 bases matching TRBD1. The trim removed 6 bases at V and 0 bases at J, leaving 8 bases unmatched. The CDR3 contains 16 residues. The germline V gene encodes CDR1 MDHEN and CDR2 SYDVKM. The CDR3 region has the DNA TGTGCCAGCAGGTCGGGGACAGTATATAGCAATCAGCCCCAGCATTTT. Translating it yields CASRSGTVYSNQPQHF.

V is TRBV30 and J is TRBJ2-7, with 9 bases identical to TRBD1. The CDR3 has 14 residues. V trimming: 0 bases; J trimming: 5 bases; junction bases outside the gene matches: 5. Germline V gene sequence: CDR1 GTSNPN, CDR2 SVGIG (reference sequence). The CDR3 reads CAWSVWDRDDEQYF. For the CDR3, the DNA is TGTGCCTGGAGTGTATGGGACAGGGACGACGAGCAGTACTTC.

This clonotype was counted a few times. The chain uses TRBV9 and TRBJ1-3; D not resolved. CDR1 SGDLS and CDR2 YYNGEE come from the germline V gene. Trimming took off 0 bases at V and 0 bases at J, with 13 bases between the two ends. This CDR3 spans 17 amino acids. The CDR3 region is CASSVAPGKSSGNTIYF. As DNA, the CDR3 is TGTGCCAGCAGCGTAGCTCCGGGAAAAAGCTCTGGAAACACCATATATTTT.